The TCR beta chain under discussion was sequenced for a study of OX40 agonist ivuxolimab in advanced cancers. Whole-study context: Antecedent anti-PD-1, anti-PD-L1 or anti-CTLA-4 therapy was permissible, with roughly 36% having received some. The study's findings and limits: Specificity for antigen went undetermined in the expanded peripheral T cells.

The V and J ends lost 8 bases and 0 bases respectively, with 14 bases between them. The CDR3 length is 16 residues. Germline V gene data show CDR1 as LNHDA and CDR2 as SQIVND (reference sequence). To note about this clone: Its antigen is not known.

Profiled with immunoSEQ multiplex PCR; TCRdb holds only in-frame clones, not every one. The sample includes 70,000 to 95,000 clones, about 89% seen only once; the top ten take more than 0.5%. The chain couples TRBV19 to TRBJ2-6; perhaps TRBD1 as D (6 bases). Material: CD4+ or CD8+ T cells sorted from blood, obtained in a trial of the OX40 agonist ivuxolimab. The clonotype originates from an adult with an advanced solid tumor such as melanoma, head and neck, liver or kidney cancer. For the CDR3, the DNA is TGTGCCAGTTTAAGGACAGTCTCCTCTGGGGCCAACGTCCTGACTTTC. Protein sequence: CASLRTVSSGANVLTF.